What follows are 22 T cell receptor beta chains derived from one specimen sequenced in a study of CD8 T cells in Susac syndrome. Random hexamers were used to reverse transcribe an amount of roughly 0.5 to 1 ug RNA. TCRdb recomputed calls from the immunoSEQ multiplex PCR reads with MiXCR, one row per CDR3 protein. This repertoire shows around 190,000 distinct CDR3 sequences, approximately 93% found once; its top ten account for 0.1% to 0.12%. Sequenced: CD4+ T cells from PBMCs. Receptors were obtained from a human donor in good health.

The chain combines TRBV28 with TRBJ2-6; D is perhaps TRBD1 (6 bases). Per the germline V gene, CDR1 is MDHEN and CDR2 is SYDVKM. This CDR3 comprises 19 residues. V was shortened by 5 bases and J by 0 bases, with 20 bases between the two germline ends. The CDR3 DNA reads TGTGCCAGCAGTCCGTACCTGACAGGCCCCAGCTCTGGGGCCAACGTCCTGACTTTC. Translation: CASSPYLTGPSSGANVLTF. Looking up the rest from reference TRBV28 and TRBJ2-6 gives the full variable domain: DVKVTQSSRYLVKRTGEKVFLECVQDMDHENMFWYRQDPGLGLRLIYFSYDVKMKEKGDIPEGYSVSREKKERFSLILESASTNQTSMYLCASSPYLTGPSSGANVLTFGAGSRLTVL.

V usage is TRBV20-1 and J usage is TRBJ1-2; 10 bases map to TRBD1. CDR1 is DFQATT, CDR2 SNEGSKA, per germline (reference sequence). V was clipped by 3 bases and J by 4 bases; unmatched bases: 2. This CDR3 comprises 13 residues. The CDR3 region is CSARRTGGYGYTF. The DNA of the CDR3 is TGCAGTGCTAGGCGGACAGGGGGCTATGGCTACACCTTC.

In its sample, this clonotype was seen once. V usage is TRBV6-2 or TRBV6-3 and J usage is TRBJ2-7, with D perhaps matching TRBD1 or TRBD2 (5 bases each). Germline-derived CDR1 and CDR2 are MNHEY and SVGEGT. Deletions cut 5 bases from V and 2 bases from J, with 13 bases between. The CDR3 loop spans 14 amino acids. The DNA of the CDR3 is TGTGCCAGCAGTACCCGGGACGGGACCTACGAGCAGTACGTC. Its protein is CASSTRDGTYEQYV.

This chain links TRBV30 with TRBJ1-2, with D unclear. CDR1 and CDR2 (germline): GTSNPN, SVGIG (reference sequence). Trimming pared 5 bases from V and 5 bases from J, leaving 12 bases between. This CDR3 region has 12 residues. Here the CDR3 DNA reads TGTGCCTGGGGAGGGATAGGGTATGGCTACACCTTC. This translates into CAWGGIGYGYTF.

The chain employs TRBV12-3 or TRBV12-4 and TRBJ2-3; D is uncertain. The CDR3 totals 12 residues. Trimming removed 2 bases at V and 6 bases at J, with 6 bases between. The CDR3 loop is CASSLRVDTQYF. CDR3 bases: TGTGCCAGCAGTTTACGGGTGGATACGCAGTATTTT.

The V and J genes are TRBV30 and TRBJ2-1; 13 bases line up with TRBD2. The CDR3 runs 14 residues. From germline, CDR1 is GTSNPN and CDR2 SVGIG (reference sequence). The junction had 7 bases not matched to a gene; V was cut back by 7 bases and J by 7 bases. The CDR3 protein is CASKLAGGRNEQFF. CDR3 DNA: TGTGCCTCCAAACTAGCGGGGGGGAGGAATGAGCAGTTCTTC.

CDR3 residues: CASMVGDDTQYF. The DNA for the CDR3 is TGTGCCAGCATGGTGGGCGATGATACGCAGTATTTT. The chain links TRBV2 to TRBJ2-3, with unresolved D. V shed 7 bases and J shed 6 bases, with 11 bases lying between them. Per germline, CDR1 SNHLY and CDR2 FYNNEI. The CDR3 spans 12 residues.

The chain is built from TRBV7-2 and TRBJ2-1; D not certain. The CDR3 has 15 amino acids. V lost 2 bases, J lost 3 bases, and 11 bases lay in between. Germline CDR1 and CDR2: SGHTA and FQGNSA. CDR3 nucleotides: TGTGCCAGCAGCTTAAGCCGGGCCGTCTACAATGAGCAGTTCTTC. Amino acid sequence: CASSLSRAVYNEQFF.

This sequence joins TRBV7-2 and TRBJ1-5; no reliable D call. The V end lost 4 bases, the J end lost 2 bases, and 9 bases lay between the germline ends. CDR3 length equals 14 residues. Per the germline V gene, CDR1 is SGHTA and CDR2 is FQGNSA. CDR3 in DNA: TGTGCCAGCAGCTCGTACAGCCGCAATCAGCCCCAGCATTTT. It translates to CASSSYSRNQPQHF.

The chain carries TRBV5-6 and TRBJ2-3; TRBD2 is a possible D gene (6 bases). The CDR3 is 14 amino acids. Per the germline V gene, CDR1 is SGHDT and CDR2 is YYEEEE. Trimming stripped 5 bases from V and 0 bases from J, with 10 bases between. In DNA form, the CDR3 reads TGTGCCAGCAGATGGGGGGTTAGCACAGATACGCAGTATTTT. It specifies CASRWGVSTDTQYF.

The chain is built from TRBV6-1 and TRBJ1-6; 8 bases align to TRBD1. V was clipped by 8 bases and J by 10 bases; unmatched bases: 4. The germline CDR1 and CDR2 sequences are MNHNS and SASEGT. The CDR3 totals 12 residues. CDR3 residues: CASFTGGSPLHF. The CDR3 DNA reads TGTGCCAGCTTTACAGGGGGGTCACCCCTCCACTTT.

The V and J genes are TRBV6-2 or TRBV6-3 and TRBJ2-7; possibly TRBD1 for D (6 bases). Germline values: CDR1 MNHEY, CDR2 SVGEGT. The germline V and J ends were trimmed by 8 bases and 2 bases, with 16 bases remaining between them. CDR3 length: 14 residues. This CDR3 reads CASRSSGDPYEQYV. The CDR3 DNA reads TGTGCCAGCCGATCCTCAGGGGATCCCTACGAGCAGTACGTC.

The V and J genes are TRBV5-1 and TRBJ1-4, with 8 bases identical to TRBD1. V was pared by 1 base and J by 6 bases, with 5 bases of the junction left unmatched. This CDR3 is 15 amino acids long. CDR1 is SGHRS, CDR2 YFSETQ, per germline. The CDR3 DNA reads TGCGCCAGCAGCTTGCAGGGGGCGCGGGATGAAAAACTGTTTTTT. Translation: CASSLQGARDEKLFF.

The V and J genes are TRBV19 and TRBJ2-3, with 8 positions matching TRBD2. CDR1 and CDR2 (germline): LNHDA, SQIVND (reference sequence). The length of the CDR3 is 14 residues. Losses at the gene ends were 6 bases for V and 1 base for J; bases not matched to a gene: 3. CDR3 protein: CASRERGRTDTQYF. The CDR3, as DNA: TGTGCCAGTAGGGAGCGGGGGCGCACAGATACGCAGTATTTT.

The J gene is TRBJ1-3, the V gene TRBV12-3 or TRBV12-4; D gene uncertain. The CDR3 runs 14 residues. V was cut by 3 bases and J by 0 bases, with 6 bases left in between. CDR3 in amino acids: CASSFQFSGNTIYF. Here the CDR3 DNA reads TGTGCCAGCAGTTTTCAGTTCTCTGGAAACACCATATATTTT.

The genes are TRBV27 and TRBJ1-5; tentative D call: TRBD1 (5 bases). The CDR3 contains 15 residues. Germline CDR1 reads MNHEY; CDR2 reads SMNVEV (reference sequence). Between the trimmed V and J ends, which lost 3 bases and 6 bases, there was a span of 15 bases. The CDR3 region has the DNA TGTGCCAGCAGTTTGGGACGAAGTTTGACTCAGCCCCAGCATTTT. Residues: CASSLGRSLTQPQHF.

This sequence joins TRBV20-1 and TRBJ1-6; 9 positions agree with TRBD1. The CDR3 is made up of 13 amino acids. Germline loops: CDR1 DFQATT, CDR2 SNEGSKA (reference sequence). V lost 7 bases and J lost 10; bases outside the gene matches: 8. The DNA of the CDR3 is TGCAGTGTATGGACAGGGGAATTCTCACCCCTCCACTTT. Its translation is CSVWTGEFSPLHF.

The chain employs TRBV3-1 and TRBJ1-5; the match to TRBD1 covers 10 bases. Germline V gives CDR1 LGHDT, CDR2 YNNKEL (reference sequence). The CDR3 totals 14 residues. V lost 4 bases, J lost 6 bases, and 3 bases stayed unmatched. The CDR3 reads CASSLGQGPQPQHF. The CDR3 DNA reads as TGTGCCAGCAGCCTGGGACAGGGGCCTCAGCCCCAGCATTTT. Variable domain in full (rest from reference TRBV3-1 and TRBJ1-5): DTAVSQTPKYLVTQMGNDKSIKCEQNLGHDTMYWYKQDSKKFLKIMFSYNNKELIINETVPNRFSPKSPDKAHLNLHINSLELGDSAVYFCASSLGQGPQPQHFGDGTRLSIL.

V is TRBV20-1 and J is TRBJ1-1; the D gene is possibly TRBD1 (5 bases). The CDR3 consists of 13 residues. CDR1 and CDR2 (germline): DFQATT, SNEGSKA (reference sequence). V was shortened by 6 bases and J by 1 base, with 12 bases between the two germline ends. CDR3: CSASTGGNTEAFF. CDR3 coding DNA: TGCAGTGCCAGCACGGGGGGGAACACTGAAGCTTTCTTT.

The chain combines TRBV5-1 with TRBJ2-1, with 9 bases matching TRBD2. Germline loops: CDR1 SGHRS, CDR2 YFSETQ. Trimming took 4 bases from V and 8 from J; bases not matched to a gene: 13. The CDR3 extends over 16 amino acids. CDR3 amino acids: CASSPFNAGGTDEQFF. The DNA for the CDR3 is TGCGCCAGCAGCCCATTTAATGCGGGGGGGACGGATGAGCAGTTCTTC.

The gene calls are TRBV30 and TRBJ1-2, with D uncertain. CDR3 size: 14 residues. Germline loops: CDR1 GTSNPN, CDR2 SVGIG (reference sequence). V was pared by 2 bases and J by 7 bases, with 17 bases between. As DNA, the CDR3 is TGTGCCTGGAGTACGGATGGCGGTGTAAGTGGCTACACCTTC. Its translation is CAWSTDGGVSGYTF.

The chain links TRBV29-1 to TRBJ1-1, with 8 bases matching TRBD1. CDR1 is SQVTM and CDR2 is ANQGSEA in the germline V gene. The V gene end was trimmed by 8 bases and the J gene end by 4 bases; junction bases not matched to a gene: 6. The CDR3 contains 12 residues. The CDR3 DNA is TGCAGCTATCAGGGGGCATTCACTGAAGCTTTCTTT. Translated, it gives CSYQGAFTEAFF.